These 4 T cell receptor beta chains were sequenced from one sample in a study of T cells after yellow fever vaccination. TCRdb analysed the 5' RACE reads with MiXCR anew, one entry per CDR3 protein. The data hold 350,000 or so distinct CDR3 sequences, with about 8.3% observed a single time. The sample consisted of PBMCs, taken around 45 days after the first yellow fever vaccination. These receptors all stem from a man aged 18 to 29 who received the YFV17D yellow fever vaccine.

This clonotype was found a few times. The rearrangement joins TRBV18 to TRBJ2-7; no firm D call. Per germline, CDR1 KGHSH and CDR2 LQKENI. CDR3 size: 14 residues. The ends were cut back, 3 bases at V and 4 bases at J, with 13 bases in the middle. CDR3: CASSPKAGKYEQYF. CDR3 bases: TGTGCCAGCTCACCGAAGGCAGGAAAATACGAGCAGTACTTC. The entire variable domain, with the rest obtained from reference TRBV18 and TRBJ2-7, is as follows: NAGVMQNPRHLVRRRGQEARLRCSPMKGHSHVYWYRQLPEEGLKFMVYLQKENIIDESGMPKERFSAEFPKEGPSILRIQQVVRGDSAAYFCASSPKAGKYEQYFGPGTRLTVT.

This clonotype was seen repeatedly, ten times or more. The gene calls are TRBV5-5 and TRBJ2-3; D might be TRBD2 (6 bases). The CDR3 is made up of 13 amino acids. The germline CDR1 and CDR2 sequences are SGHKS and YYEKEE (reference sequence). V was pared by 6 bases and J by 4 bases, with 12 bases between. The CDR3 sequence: CASKGTYPDTQYF. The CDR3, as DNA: TGTGCCAGCAAGGGGACTTATCCAGATACGCAGTATTTT.

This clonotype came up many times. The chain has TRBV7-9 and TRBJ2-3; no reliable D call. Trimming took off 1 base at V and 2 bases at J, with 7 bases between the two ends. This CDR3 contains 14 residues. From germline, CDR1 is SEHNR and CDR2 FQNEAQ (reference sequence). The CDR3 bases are TGTGCCAGCAGCTTAGTTTTTATCACAGATACGCAGTATTTT. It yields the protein CASSLVFITDTQYF.

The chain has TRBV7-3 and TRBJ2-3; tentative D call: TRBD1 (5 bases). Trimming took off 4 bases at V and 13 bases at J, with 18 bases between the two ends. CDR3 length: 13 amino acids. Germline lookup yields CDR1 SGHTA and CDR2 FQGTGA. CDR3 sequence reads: CASSSRWGAPKYF. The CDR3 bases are TGTGCCAGCAGCTCCCGGTGGGGCGCCCCCAAGTATTTT.